The TCR beta chain under discussion was sequenced for a study of OX40 agonist ivuxolimab in advanced cancers. Germline V lookup: CDR1 SGHTA, CDR2 FQGNSA. The CDR3 extends over 13 amino acids. Trimming stripped 5 bases from V and 5 bases from J, with 12 bases between. With regard to this clone: What it recognizes is unknown.

The study's findings and limits: On average, a greater number of expanded clones characterised CD8+ T cells relative to CD4+.

TCRdb keeps only in-frame clones here, not all; method: immunoSEQ multiplex PCR. The sample carries under 85,000 clones, over 65% recorded once. The TCR was taken from an adult with an advanced solid tumor such as melanoma, head and neck, liver or kidney cancer. This chain uses TRBV7-2 with TRBJ2-5; D perhaps matches TRBD2 (5 bases). The specimen was CD4+ or CD8+ T cells sorted from blood, collected in a trial of the OX40 agonist ivuxolimab. The CDR3 reads CASSPIARETQYF. The CDR3 DNA follows: TGTGCCAGCAGCCCAATAGCGAGGGAGACCCAGTACTTC. Looking up the rest from reference TRBV7-2 and TRBJ2-5 gives the full variable domain: GAGVSQSPSNKVTEKGKDVELRCDPISGHTALYWYRQSLGQGLEFLIYFQGNSAPDKSGLPSDRFSAERTGGSVSTLTIQRTQQEDSAVYLCASSPIARETQYFGPGTRLLVL.